This T cell receptor (beta chain) was observed in a study of PD-L1 blockade in urothelial cancer. Turning to the study itself: Patients' atezolizumab regimen, 1,200 mg intravenously every 3 weeks, began around 2014. Analyses were performed on blood at 3 weeks after treatment start (the second dose) and at 6 weeks. Across blood samples, T cells had a median count of 141,255.

The time point here: pretreatment peripheral blood. The protocol was immunoSEQ multiplex PCR, while the TCRdb copy is restricted to in-frame clones and leaves out a portion. This repertoire shows around 38,000 clones, over 75% found once; its top ten account for around 14%. Study-wide points: At the 3-week point, tumor-associated blood clones expanded more in durable-benefit patients.

Germline lookup yields CDR1 SGHDT and CDR2 YYEEEE. V lost 4 bases to trimming and J lost 3 bases, with 13 bases between them. The CDR3 loop spans 14 amino acids. On this clone: The antigen remains undetermined.

The chain couples TRBV5-6 to TRBJ1-2; maybe TRBD1 (5 bases). This receptor was identified in a man in his sixties with urothelial cancer. Sequencing used PBMCs, obtained around atezolizumab (anti-PD-L1) treatment. DNA for the CDR3: TGTGCCAGCAGCAGCCGGGGGGTTGACTATGGCTACACCTTC. This sequence encodes CASSSRGVDYGYTF.